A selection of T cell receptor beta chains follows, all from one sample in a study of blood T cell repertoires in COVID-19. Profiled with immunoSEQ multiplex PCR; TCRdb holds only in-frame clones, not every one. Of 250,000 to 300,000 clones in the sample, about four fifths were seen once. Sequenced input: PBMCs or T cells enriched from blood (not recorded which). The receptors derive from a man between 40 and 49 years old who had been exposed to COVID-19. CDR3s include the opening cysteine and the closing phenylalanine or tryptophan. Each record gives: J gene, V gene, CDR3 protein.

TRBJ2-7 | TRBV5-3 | CARSQIAGTSTYEQYF
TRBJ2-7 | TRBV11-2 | CASSPATGGSGEQYF
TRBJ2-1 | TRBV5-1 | CASSFTSWSSYNEQFF
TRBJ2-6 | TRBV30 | CAWRDPGAFSANVLTF
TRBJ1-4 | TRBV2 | CASSGSGQSNEKLFF
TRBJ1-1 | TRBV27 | CASSLSIGGQEIVAFF
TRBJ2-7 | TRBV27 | CASRMGTSGTAEQYF
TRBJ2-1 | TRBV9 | CASSFSGRAGEQFF
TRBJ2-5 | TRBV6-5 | CASSRGQETQYF
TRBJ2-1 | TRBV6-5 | CASSTGAQQRQFF
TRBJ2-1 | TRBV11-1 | CATGEGYNEQFF
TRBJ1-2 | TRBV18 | CASSPQDRNYGYTF
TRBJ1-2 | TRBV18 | CASSPDVQGQIYGYTF
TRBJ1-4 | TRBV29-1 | CSVELLGGNLEKLFF
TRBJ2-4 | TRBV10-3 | CAIQGQGAKNIQYF
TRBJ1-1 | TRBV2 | CASRVQGVVTEAFF
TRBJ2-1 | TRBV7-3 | CASSLSGSFGYNEQFF
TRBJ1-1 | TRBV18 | CASSPRQESTEAFF
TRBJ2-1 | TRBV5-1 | CASSQGASSYNEQFF
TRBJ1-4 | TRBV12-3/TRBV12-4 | CASSLGFEKLFF
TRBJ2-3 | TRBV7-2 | CASSFSGTQYF
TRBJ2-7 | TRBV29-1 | CSARDRGKYEQYF
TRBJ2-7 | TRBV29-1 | CSVGGQGRPNEQYF
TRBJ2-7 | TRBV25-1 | CASSERLAGVGEQYF